This T cell receptor beta chain was captured by sequencing in a study of shared clonotypes between healthy human individuals. Naive CD8 cells lacked CD45RO, underwent positive selection for CCR7 and left out terminally differentiated effector memory CD45RA+ cells. As to this clone: As yet, its antigen is unknown.

Study results and limitations: Naive CD4 clonotypes were shared across several donors at about 5%. Blood alone was sampled, and tissue repertoires likely differ. Since donors were few, the genetic and exposure-history diversity represented was limited.

The DNA input per sorted-subset replicate PCR was roughly 0.2 ug, corresponding to some 30,000 T cell genomes. Clones were read by immunoSEQ multiplex PCR, and TCRdb kept only the in-frame ones, dropping some. The table lists about 1,900,000 clones, about 95% of them singletons, with under 1.5% in the top ten. The receptor was derived from a man in his late teens or twenties in good health. Sequencing was carried out using naive CD8+ T cells sorted from blood.

The CDR3: CASSGLAGGDPTDTQYF. As DNA, the CDR3 is TGTGCCAGCAGCGGACTAGCGGGGGGAGATCCCACAGATACGCAGTATTTT. The J gene is TRBJ2-3, the V gene TRBV27; 14 bases are a match to TRBD2. The junction had 7 bases not matched to a gene; V was cut back by 6 bases and J by 2 bases. Germline V gene lookup returns CDR1 MNHEY and CDR2 SMNVEV (reference sequence). This CDR3 contains 17 residues.